This TCR beta chain was recovered during a study of blood T cell repertoires in COVID-19. Across the whole study: COVID-19 samples, acute and convalescent, were from the United States, Italy and Spain. Nucleic acid was either cDNA or gDNA, and it came from T cells, B-cell-depleted T cells, or PBMCs.

CDR3 length: 17 residues. CDR1 LGHNT and CDR2 FRNRAP come from the germline V gene. V was pared by 0 bases and J by 5 bases, with 10 bases of the junction left unmatched. How the authors handled the data: Estimation of nucleated cell counts relied on the amplification of reference gene primers. Sequencing used immunoSEQ multiplex PCR; TCRdb keeps in-frame clones, though not all of them. The DNA gave D and trimming, while V, J and clone size come from that table. The sample records about 81,000 clones, roughly 96% being singletons. The receptor's source is a human donor with active COVID-19. The donor label of this sample is uncertain. Sequencing was performed on peripheral blood. The chain links TRBV12-5 to TRBJ2-1; 7 nucleotides agree with TRBD1. The CDR3 here is CASGLVPTGRKDNEQFF. DNA for the CDR3: TGTGCTAGTGGTTTGGTACCGACAGGGAGAAAGGACAATGAGCAGTTCTTC.